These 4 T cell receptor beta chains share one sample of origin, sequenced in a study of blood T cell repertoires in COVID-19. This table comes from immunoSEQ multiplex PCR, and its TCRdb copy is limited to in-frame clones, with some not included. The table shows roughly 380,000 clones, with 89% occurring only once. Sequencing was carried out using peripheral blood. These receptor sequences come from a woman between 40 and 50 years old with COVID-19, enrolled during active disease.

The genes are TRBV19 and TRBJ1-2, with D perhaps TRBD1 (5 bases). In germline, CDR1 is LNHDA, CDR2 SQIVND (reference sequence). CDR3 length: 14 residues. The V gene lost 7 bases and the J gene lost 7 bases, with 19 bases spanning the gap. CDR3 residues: CASTIPLAGSGYTF. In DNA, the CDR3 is TGTGCCAGTACCATACCGTTGGCAGGGTCTGGCTACACCTTC.

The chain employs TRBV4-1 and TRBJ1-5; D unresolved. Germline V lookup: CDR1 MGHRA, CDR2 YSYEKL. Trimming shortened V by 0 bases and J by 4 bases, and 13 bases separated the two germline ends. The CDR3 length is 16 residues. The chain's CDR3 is CASSQDSPPGNQPQHF. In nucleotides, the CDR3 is TGCGCCAGCAGCCAAGATTCCCCCCCCGGTAATCAGCCCCAGCATTTT.

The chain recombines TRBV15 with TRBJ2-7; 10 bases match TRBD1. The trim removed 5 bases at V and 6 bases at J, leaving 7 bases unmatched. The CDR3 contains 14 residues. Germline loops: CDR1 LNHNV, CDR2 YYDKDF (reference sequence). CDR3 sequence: CATSRWGQGSEQYF. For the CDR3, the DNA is TGTGCCACCAGCCGCTGGGGACAGGGGTCCGAGCAGTACTTC.

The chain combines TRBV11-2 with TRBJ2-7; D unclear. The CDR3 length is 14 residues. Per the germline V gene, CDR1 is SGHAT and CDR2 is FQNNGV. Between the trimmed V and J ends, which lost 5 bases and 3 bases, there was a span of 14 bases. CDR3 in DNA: TGTGCCAGCAGCCCGACCCAGGCCGGCTACGAGCAGTACTTC. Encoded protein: CASSPTQAGYEQYF.